Many counts were recorded for the clone carrying this T cell receptor (beta chain). As yet, its antigen is unknown. V was clipped by 10 bases and J by 1 base, with 25 bases between them. The CDR3 has 17 amino acids. Germline assignment: CDR1 MDHEN and CDR2 SYDVKM. This record belongs to a study of identical twins. Study results and limitations: Weaker excess twin sharing was observed in beta out-of-frame sequences.

TCRdb re-derived calls from the 5' RACE reads in MiXCR, one entry per CDR3 protein. Of around 95,000 distinct CDR3 sequences in the sample, about 6.1% were seen once. This clonotype was obtained from a woman between 50 and 59 years old in good health. The chain uses TRBV28 and TRBJ1-2; tentative D call: TRBD1 (5 bases). The sequenced sample consisted of memory T cells sorted from blood. The CDR3 coding sequence is TGTGCCATTTGGCGTTTGGGCAGGGAGAGGGGTAACTATGGCTACACCTTC. It codes for CAIWRLGRERGNYGYTF.